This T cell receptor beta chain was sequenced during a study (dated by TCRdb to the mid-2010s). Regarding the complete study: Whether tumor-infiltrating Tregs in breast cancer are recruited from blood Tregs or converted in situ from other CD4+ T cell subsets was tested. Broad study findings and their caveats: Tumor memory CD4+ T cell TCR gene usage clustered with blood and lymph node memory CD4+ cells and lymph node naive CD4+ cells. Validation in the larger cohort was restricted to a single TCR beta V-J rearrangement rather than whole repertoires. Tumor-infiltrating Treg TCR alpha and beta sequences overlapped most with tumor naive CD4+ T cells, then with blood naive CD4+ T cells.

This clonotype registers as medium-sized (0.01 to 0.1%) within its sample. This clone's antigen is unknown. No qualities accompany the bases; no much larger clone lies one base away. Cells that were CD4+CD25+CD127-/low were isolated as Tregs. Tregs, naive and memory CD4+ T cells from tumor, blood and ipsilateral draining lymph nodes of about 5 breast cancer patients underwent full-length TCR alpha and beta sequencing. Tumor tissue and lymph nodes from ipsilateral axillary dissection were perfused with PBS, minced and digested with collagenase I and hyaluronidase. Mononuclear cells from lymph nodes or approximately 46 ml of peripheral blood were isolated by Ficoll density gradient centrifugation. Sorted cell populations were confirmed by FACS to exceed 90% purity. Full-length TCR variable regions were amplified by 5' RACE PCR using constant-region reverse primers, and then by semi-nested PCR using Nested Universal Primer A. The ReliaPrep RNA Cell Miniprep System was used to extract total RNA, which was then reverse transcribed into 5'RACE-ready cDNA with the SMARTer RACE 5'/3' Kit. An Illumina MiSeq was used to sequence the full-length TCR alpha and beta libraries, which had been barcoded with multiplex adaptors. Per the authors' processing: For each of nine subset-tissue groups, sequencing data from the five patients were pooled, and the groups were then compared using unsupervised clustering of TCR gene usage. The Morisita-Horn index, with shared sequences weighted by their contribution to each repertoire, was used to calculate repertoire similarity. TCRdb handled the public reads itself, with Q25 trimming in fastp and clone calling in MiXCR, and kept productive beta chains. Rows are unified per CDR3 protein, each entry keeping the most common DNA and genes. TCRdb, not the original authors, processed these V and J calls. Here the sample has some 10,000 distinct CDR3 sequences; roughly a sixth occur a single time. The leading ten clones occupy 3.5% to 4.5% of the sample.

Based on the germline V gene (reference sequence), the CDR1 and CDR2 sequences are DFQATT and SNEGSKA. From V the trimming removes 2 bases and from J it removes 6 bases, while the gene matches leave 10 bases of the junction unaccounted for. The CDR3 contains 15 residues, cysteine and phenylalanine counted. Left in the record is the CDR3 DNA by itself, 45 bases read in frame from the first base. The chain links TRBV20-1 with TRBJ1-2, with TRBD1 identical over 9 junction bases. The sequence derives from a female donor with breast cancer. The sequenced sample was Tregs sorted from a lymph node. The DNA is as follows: TGCAGTGCTAGACCTCCAGGGACAGGGTTCAATGGCTACACCTTC. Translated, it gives CSARPPGTGFNGYTF.